A selection of T cell receptor beta chains follows, all from one sample in a study of T cells after posttransplantation cyclophosphamide. Sequencing used immunoSEQ multiplex PCR; TCRdb keeps in-frame clones, though not all of them. The sample gives tens of thousands of clones, just over 85% of which show up once; approximately 2.6% is in the top ten. What was sequenced was PBMCs. The receptors derive from a man aged 25 to 40 with a blood cancer, CMV-positive, and with a related stem cell donor. Both conserved end residues are part of each CDR3. D genes are given only for firm matches. Size is stated for part of the rows, as once, few or many counts, or as a class when the clone is expanded.

j_call d_call clone_size cdr3_length v_call cdr3_aa cdr3_nt
TRBJ1-3 TRBD1 - 18 TRBV19 CASSIFSGQRTSGNTIYF TGTGCCAGTAGTATCTTCTCGGGACAGAGGACCTCTGGAAACACCATATATTTT
TRBJ1-1 TRBD1 - 14 TRBV5-1 CASSAYPGQDEAFF TGCGCCAGCAGCGCCTACCCGGGACAGGATGAAGCTTTCTTT
TRBJ2-1 TRBD2 - 16 TRBV11-3 CASSWPLAGVRDEQFF TGTGCCAGCAGCTGGCCACTAGCGGGAGTTCGGGATGAGCAGTTCTTC
TRBJ2-7 - - 14 TRBV7-6 CASSLRQGWYEQYF TGTGCCAGCAGCTTAAGGCAGGGGTGGTACGAGCAGTACTTC
TRBJ1-5 TRBD1 - 15 TRBV4-3 CASSQGYGQAQPQHF TGCGCCAGCAGCCAGGGTTATGGACAGGCCCAGCCCCAGCATTTT
TRBJ1-1 - - 15 TRBV18 CASSPPGQGNTEAFF TGTGCCAGCTCACCACCAGGTCAGGGGAACACTGAAGCTTTCTTT
TRBJ1-4 TRBD1 - 18 TRBV5-5 CASSLSGQGVSGQKKLFF TGTGCCAGCAGCTTGTCGGGACAGGGCGTCTCGGGCCAAAAAAAACTGTTTTTT
TRBJ1-1 - - 15 TRBV5-4 CASSLEGGRIAEAFF TGTGCCAGCAGCTTAGAGGGGGGGCGTATTGCTGAAGCTTTCTTT
TRBJ2-3 - - 13 TRBV27 CASSFGERDTQYF TGTGCCAGCAGTTTCGGGGAAAGAGATACGCAGTATTTT
TRBJ2-5 - - 10 TRBV6-1 CASSLETQYF TGTGCCAGCAGCCTGGAGACCCAGTACTTC
TRBJ2-3 TRBD2 few 14 TRBV27 CASTRLAGGDTQYF TGTGCCAGCACACGACTAGCGGGAGGAGATACGCAGTATTTT
TRBJ1-1 - - 14 TRBV4-1 CASSQRQRNTEAFF TGCGCCAGCAGCCAACGACAGAGGAACACTGAAGCTTTCTTT
TRBJ2-5 TRBD2 once 16 TRBV7-3 CASSLGVAGGSETQYF TGTGCCAGCAGCTTAGGGGTAGCGGGAGGATCAGAGACCCAGTACTTC
TRBJ2-3 TRBD2 - 16 TRBV13 CASSGLLAGFTDTQYF TGTGCCAGCAGCGGATTACTAGCGGGGTTCACAGATACGCAGTATTTT
TRBJ2-1 TRBD2 few 14 TRBV18 CASSSSGKGNEQFF TGTGCCAGCTCATCTAGCGGGAAGGGCAATGAGCAGTTCTTC
TRBJ2-1 - - 17 TRBV9 CASSVESHAGSYNEQFF TGTGCCAGCAGCGTAGAGAGTCATGCGGGATCTTACAATGAGCAGTTCTTC
TRBJ2-3 - - 14 TRBV2 CASSERIGGDTQYF TGTGCCAGCAGTGAGCGGATCGGAGGAGATACGCAGTATTTT
TRBJ1-2 - once 13 TRBV7-9 CASSLAGAGGYTF TGTGCCAGCAGCTTAGCAGGGGCAGGGGGCTACACCTTC
TRBJ2-6 - - 14 TRBV19 CASSIGSGANVLTF TGTGCCAGTAGTATCGGCTCTGGGGCCAACGTCCTGACTTTC
TRBJ2-4 TRBD2 once 18 TRBV4-1 CASSQYLTSETNKNIQYF TGCGCCAGCAGCCAATACCTCACTAGCGAAACTAACAAAAACATTCAGTACTTC
TRBJ2-7 - once 13 TRBV27 CASSLRRPYEQYF TGTGCCAGCAGTTTGAGGCGGCCCTACGAGCAGTACTTC
TRBJ1-4 TRBD1 few 14 TRBV27 CASSFGQGNEKLFF TGTGCCAGCAGTTTCGGACAGGGGAATGAAAAACTGTTTTTT
TRBJ2-1 - - 15 TRBV2 CASSETGSSYNEQFF TGTGCCAGCAGTGAAACAGGGAGCTCCTACAATGAGCAGTTCTTC
TRBJ1-1 TRBD1 - 14 TRBV7-2 CASSTWGTAPEAFF TGTGCCAGCAGCACATGGGGGACAGCCCCTGAAGCTTTCTTT
TRBJ2-2 - - 16 TRBV11-2 CASSPKVQENTGELFF TGTGCCAGCAGCCCAAAGGTCCAGGAGAACACCGGGGAGCTGTTTTTT
TRBJ2-7 TRBD2 - 14 TRBV30 CAWTGTSGTWEQYF TGTGCCTGGACTGGGACTAGCGGGACCTGGGAGCAGTACTTC
TRBJ2-7 TRBD1 - 19 TRBV28 CASSSLLSAGQGKYGEQYF TGTGCCAGCAGTTCCTTACTCTCGGCGGGACAGGGGAAATATGGCGAGCAGTACTTC
TRBJ2-7 - - 14 TRBV4-2 CASSRIGTLNEQYF TGTGCCAGCAGCCGAATCGGGACTCTAAACGAGCAGTACTTC
TRBJ2-6 TRBD2 - 22 TRBV7-3 CASSRPGQEIAGGSSGANVLTF TGTGCCAGCAGCCGCCCGGGACAGGAGATAGCGGGAGGATCTTCTGGGGCCAACGTCCTGACTTTC